The TCR beta chain described here comes from a study of CD8 T cell repertoires and HIV-1 epitope variants. The CDR3 is 16 amino acids. Germline V gives CDR1 MNHNY, CDR2 SVGAGI (reference sequence). Trimming cost V 2 bases and J 6 bases; bases outside gene matches: 10. In the case of this clone: The antigen remains undetermined.

Measured with immunoSEQ multiplex PCR; TCRdb has only the in-frame clones, and not every one. The sample gives about 7,000 clones, over 55% of which show up once; roughly 39% is in the top ten. Material for sequencing was cultured CD8+ T cells derived from PBMCs. This TCR was recovered from a male donor with HIV. V gene TRBV6-6 combines with J gene TRBJ2-7, with 10 nucleotides matching TRBD1. The CDR3 protein is CASSYLLRDRGFEQYF. The CDR3 region has the DNA TGTGCCAGCAGTTACCTACTCCGGGACAGGGGTTTCGAGCAGTACTTC.